This T cell receptor beta chain was documented in a study of T cells in Graves' hyperthyroidism and ophthalmopathy. Trimming stripped 6 bases from V and 5 bases from J, with 20 bases between. The germline V gene encodes CDR1 MDHEN and CDR2 SYDVKM. The CDR3 loop spans 15 amino acids. This clonotype came up many times. Uncontrolled infection, other autoimmune disease, pregnancy or lactation disqualified patients from enrolment. Diagnostic decisions used clinical symptoms, serum thyroxine and TRAb, thyroid ultrasound and orbital computed tomography. Amplified TCR beta CDR3 regions came from RNA transcripts. A set of HTBI primers served as the primers for a first-round RT-PCR of the TCR CDR3. Using its own MiXCR run on the multiplex PCR reads, TCRdb lists one record per CDR3 protein. The data show around 180,000 distinct CDR3 sequences, over 15% seen once.

The receptor was isolated from a woman aged 45-60 years with Graves' hyperthyroidism. This chain uses TRBV28 with TRBJ2-7, with D possibly being TRBD1 (6 bases). The sample was blood. The CDR3 DNA reads as TGTGCCAGCAGCTACATACGAGGGGGTGGCAACGAGCAGTACTTC. Protein: CASSYIRGGGNEQYF.